Listed below are T cell receptor beta chains from one sample, sequenced in a study of blood T cells in healthy people across ages. Each CDR3 protein is one row after TCRdb ran MiXCR on the 5' RACE reads. The profile shows 1.5 million to 2 million distinct CDR3 sequences, 40% to 55% of them singletons. Sequenced sample: blood. All receptors derive from a woman aged 40 to 50 in good health. CDR3s include the opening cysteine and the closing phenylalanine or tryptophan. Not all rows give a size; the values are once, few, many and, for expanded clones, a class.

>-|TRBJ2-3|TRBV28
CVSRESGGGTYTQYF
>few|TRBJ2-1|TRBV29-1
CRGTGNYNEQFF
>-|TRBJ2-7|TRBV6-6
CASSPRGGEAYEQYF
>once|TRBJ1-5|TRBV4-1
CASSQDLQVGGSNQPQHF
>-|TRBJ2-3|TRBV7-2
CASSRQRGPTDTQYF
>-|TRBJ2-1|TRBV10-3
CAISEWDSGGYNEQFF
>-|TRBJ2-7|TRBV20-1
CSARGDGSYEQYF
>-|-|TRBV18
CASSPGGIGNYEQYF
>-|TRBJ1-2|TRBV3-1
CASSLGQSLGGYTF
>-|TRBJ1-1|TRBV7-9
CASSGDGRTEAFF
>-|TRBJ1-6|TRBV4-3
CASSQLEEGASPLHF
>few|TRBJ2-7|TRBV5-1
CASKLGTGVTFEQYF
>-|TRBJ2-3|TRBV10-3
CAINPQPTGTDTQYF
>-|-|TRBV11-2
CASSLDLTAAGTQYF
>few|TRBJ2-1|TRBV6-2/TRBV6-3
CASSSSSSYYEQFF
>few|TRBJ1-1|TRBV20-1
CSLSSAAGRTEAFF
>-|TRBJ2-5|TRBV5-6
CASSLFRAVGGGEETQYF
>-|TRBJ2-5|TRBV7-2
CASSLGSTGKVVGETQYF
>-|TRBJ2-7|TRBV7-9
CASSSTGGQGTDEQYF
>many|TRBJ2-1|TRBV29-1
CSVDGLYNEQFF
>-|TRBJ1-2|TRBV6-6
CASSHDRIYGYTF
>-|TRBJ1-1|TRBV7-9
CASSKDRAEAFF
>-|TRBJ2-5|TRBV27
CASSSLLAGGYQETQYF
>-|TRBJ1-4|TRBV20-1
CSTREGAGGTNEKLFF
>few|TRBJ2-3|TRBV4-3
CASSLRRGISTDTQYF
>few|TRBJ2-1|TRBV15
CATNPDRGGEQFF
>-|TRBJ2-1|TRBV24-1
CATSDARGGIYNEQFF
>once|-|TRBV2
CATYTGGGGVYEQYF
>few|TRBJ2-5|TRBV7-2
CASSLNYMETQYF
>few|TRBJ2-3|TRBV7-2
CASSLAGWADTQYF
>-|TRBJ2-1|TRBV7-8
CVSSSIYNEQFF
>-|TRBJ2-3|TRBV6-1
CASSEVWGTVTDTQYF
>-|TRBJ2-5|TRBV9
CASSVAPSVGTGNQETQYF
>-|TRBJ2-5|TRBV6-1
CASSFTQPYQETQYF
>-|TRBJ1-5|TRBV5-1
CASSLLPVGTGNNQPQHF
>few|TRBJ1-6|TRBV7-9
CASSSRPTGIAPLHF
>-|TRBJ1-5|TRBV15
CATSREVGQSQPQHF
>few|TRBJ2-3|TRBV28
CASSLSGQGVSDTQYF
>-|TRBJ2-7|TRBV9
CASSADSHSYEQYF
>-|TRBJ2-5|TRBV20-1
CSVRQVQETQYF
>-|TRBJ2-7|TRBV6-2/TRBV6-3
CASIKDRSYEQYF